At least ten counts were recorded for the clone carrying this TCR beta chain. This specimen belongs to a study of HIV-infected patients and healthy controls. This CDR3 has 15 amino acids. CDR1 SGHTA and CDR2 FQGTGA come from the germline V gene. V lost 6 bases to trimming and J lost 4 bases, with 16 bases between them. 500 ng RNA was reverse transcribed with alpha and beta constant-region primers. Each of the alpha and beta chains got its own library through chain-specific third strand synthesis with indices. The library had 12-nucleotide molecular identifiers formed by two random hexamers joined together. TCRdb fed the 5' RACE reads into MiXCR, producing one record per CDR3 protein. The table includes 17,000 or so distinct CDR3 sequences, 4.5% to 7% detected once. All unsorted peripheral T cells were captured because whole blood was used without fractionation.

This sequence originates from an adult in good health. This rearrangement joins TRBV7-3 to TRBJ1-5; D is unresolved. The sample taken for sequencing was blood. CDR3 protein: CASSSSGALNQPQHF. DNA for the CDR3: TGTGCCAGCAGTTCCAGTGGAGCCTTAAATCAGCCCCAGCATTTT.